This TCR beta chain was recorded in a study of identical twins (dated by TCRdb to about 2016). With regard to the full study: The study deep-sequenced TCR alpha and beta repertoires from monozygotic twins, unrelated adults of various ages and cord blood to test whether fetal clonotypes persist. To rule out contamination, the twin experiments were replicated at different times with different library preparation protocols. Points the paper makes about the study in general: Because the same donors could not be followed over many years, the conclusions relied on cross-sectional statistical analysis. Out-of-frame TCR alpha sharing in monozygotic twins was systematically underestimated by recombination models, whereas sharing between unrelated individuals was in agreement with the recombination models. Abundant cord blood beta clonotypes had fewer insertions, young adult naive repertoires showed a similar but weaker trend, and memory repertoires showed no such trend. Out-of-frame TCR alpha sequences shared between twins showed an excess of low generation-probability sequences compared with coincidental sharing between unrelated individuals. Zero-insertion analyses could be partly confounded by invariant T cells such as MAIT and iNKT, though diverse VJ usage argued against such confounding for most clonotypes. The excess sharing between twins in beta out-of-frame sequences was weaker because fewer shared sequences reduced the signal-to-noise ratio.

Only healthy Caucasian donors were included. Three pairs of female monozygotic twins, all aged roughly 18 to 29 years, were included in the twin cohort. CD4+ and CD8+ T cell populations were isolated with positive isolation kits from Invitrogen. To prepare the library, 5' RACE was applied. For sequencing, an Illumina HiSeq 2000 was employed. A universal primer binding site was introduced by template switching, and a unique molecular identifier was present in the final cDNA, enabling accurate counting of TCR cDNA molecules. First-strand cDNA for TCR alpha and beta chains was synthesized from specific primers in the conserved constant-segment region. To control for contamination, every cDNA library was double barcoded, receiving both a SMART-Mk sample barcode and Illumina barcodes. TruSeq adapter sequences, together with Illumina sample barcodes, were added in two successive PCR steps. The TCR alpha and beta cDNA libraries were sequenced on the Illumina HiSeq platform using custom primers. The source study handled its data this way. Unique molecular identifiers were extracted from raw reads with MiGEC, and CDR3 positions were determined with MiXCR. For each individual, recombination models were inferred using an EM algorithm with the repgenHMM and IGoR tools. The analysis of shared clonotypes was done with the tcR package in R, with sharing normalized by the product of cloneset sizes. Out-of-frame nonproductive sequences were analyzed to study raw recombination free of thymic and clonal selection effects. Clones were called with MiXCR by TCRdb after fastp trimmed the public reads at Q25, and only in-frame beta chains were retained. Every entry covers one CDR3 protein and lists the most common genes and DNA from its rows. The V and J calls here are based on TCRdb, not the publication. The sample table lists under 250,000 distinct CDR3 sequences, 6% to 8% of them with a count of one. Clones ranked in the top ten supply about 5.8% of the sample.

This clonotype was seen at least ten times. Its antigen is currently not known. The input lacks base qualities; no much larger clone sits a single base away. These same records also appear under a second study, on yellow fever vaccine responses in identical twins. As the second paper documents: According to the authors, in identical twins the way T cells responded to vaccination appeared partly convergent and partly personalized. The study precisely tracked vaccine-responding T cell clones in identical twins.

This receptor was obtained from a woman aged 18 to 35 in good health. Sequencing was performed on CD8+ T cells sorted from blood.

The sequence in DNA is TGTGCCAGCAGCTTAACGGGGGGGGCTTCATATAGCACAGATACGCAGTATTTT. The encoded protein is CASSLTGGASYSTDTQYF. The chain is assembled from TRBV7-3 and TRBJ2-3, with a weak D call of TRBD2 (7 bases match). Reading from cysteine to phenylalanine, the CDR3 counts 18 amino acids. Kept here is only the CDR3 DNA, which spans 54 bases and is read in frame from base 1. For CDR1 and CDR2, the germline V gene lists SGHTA and FQGTGA. Relative to germline, V is 0 bases shorter and J is 0 bases shorter, with 16 bases between their ends.